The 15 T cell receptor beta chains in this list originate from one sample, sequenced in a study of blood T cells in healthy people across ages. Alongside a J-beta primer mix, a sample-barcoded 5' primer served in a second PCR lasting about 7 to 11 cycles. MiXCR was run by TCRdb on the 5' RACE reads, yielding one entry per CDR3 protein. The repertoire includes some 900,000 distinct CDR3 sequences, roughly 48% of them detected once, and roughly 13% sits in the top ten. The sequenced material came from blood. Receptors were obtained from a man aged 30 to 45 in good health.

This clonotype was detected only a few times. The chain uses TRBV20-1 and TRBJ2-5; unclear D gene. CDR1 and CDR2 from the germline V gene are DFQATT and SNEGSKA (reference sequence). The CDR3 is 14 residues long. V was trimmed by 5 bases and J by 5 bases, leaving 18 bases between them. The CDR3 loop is CSAGRPFEMETQYF. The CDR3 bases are TGCAGTGCTGGCCGGCCCTTCGAGATGGAGACCCAGTACTTC.

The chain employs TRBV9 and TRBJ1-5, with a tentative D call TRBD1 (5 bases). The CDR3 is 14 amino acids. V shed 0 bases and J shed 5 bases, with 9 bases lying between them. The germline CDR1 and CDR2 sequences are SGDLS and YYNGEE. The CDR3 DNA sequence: TGTGCCAGCAGCGTAGATGGGGACGATCAGCCCCAGCATTTT. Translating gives CASSVDGDDQPQHF.

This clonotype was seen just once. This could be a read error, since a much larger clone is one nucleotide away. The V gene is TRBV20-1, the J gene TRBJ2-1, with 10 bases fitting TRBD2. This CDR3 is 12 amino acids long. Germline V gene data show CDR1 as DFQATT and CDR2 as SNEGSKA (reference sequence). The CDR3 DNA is TGCAATGCTAGCGGGGGTTACAATGAGCAGTTCTTC. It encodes CNASGGYNEQFF.

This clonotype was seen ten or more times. The CDR3 DNA is TGCAGCGTTGTATTCGGGGATACGCAGTATTTT. Its translation: CSVVFGDTQYF. J is TRBJ2-3 and V is TRBV29-1; the D is unclear. Trimming cost V 4 bases and J 6 bases, with 8 bases left between them. CDR1 and CDR2 from the germline V gene are SQVTM and ANQGSEA. The CDR3 is made up of 11 amino acids.

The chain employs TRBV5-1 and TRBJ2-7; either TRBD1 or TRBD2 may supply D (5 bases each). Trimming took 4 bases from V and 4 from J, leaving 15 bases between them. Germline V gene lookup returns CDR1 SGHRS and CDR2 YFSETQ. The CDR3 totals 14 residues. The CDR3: CASSPPGGVYEQYF. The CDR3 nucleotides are TGCGCCAGCAGCCCGCCTGGGGGTGTATACGAGCAGTACTTC.

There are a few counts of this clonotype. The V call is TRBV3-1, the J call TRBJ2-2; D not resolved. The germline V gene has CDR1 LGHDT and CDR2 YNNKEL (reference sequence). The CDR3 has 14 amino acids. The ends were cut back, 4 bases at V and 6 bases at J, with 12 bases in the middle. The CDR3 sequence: CASSPLGSPGELFF. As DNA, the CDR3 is TGTGCCAGCAGCCCACTCGGGTCTCCCGGGGAGCTGTTTTTT.

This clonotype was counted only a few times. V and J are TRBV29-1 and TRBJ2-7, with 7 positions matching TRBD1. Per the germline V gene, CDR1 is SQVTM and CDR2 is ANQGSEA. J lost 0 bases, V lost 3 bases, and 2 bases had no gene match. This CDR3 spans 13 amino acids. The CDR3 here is CSVETGISYEQYF. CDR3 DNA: TGCAGCGTTGAGACAGGGATCTCCTACGAGCAGTACTTC.

CDR3 DNA: TGTGCCAGCAGTTTAGGTTCCGGTGTGGCTAGCGGGGCCTACGAGCAGTACTTC. Translated: CASSLGSGVASGAYEQYF. The genes are TRBV28 and TRBJ2-7, with 9 nucleotides matching TRBD2. Looked up from germline, CDR1 is MDHEN and CDR2 is SYDVKM. The CDR3 contains 18 residues. V shed 2 bases, J shed 2 bases, and the junction held 13 bases outside the gene matches.

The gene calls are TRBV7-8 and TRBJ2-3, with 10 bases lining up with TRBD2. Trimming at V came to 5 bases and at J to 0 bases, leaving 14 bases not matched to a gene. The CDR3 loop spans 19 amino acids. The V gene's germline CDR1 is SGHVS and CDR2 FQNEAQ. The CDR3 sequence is CASSRRVAGGQKSTDTQYF. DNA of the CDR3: TGTGCCAGCAGCCGCCGGGTAGCGGGGGGACAAAAAAGCACAGATACGCAGTATTTT. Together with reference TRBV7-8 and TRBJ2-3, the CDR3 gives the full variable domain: GAGVSQSPRYKVAKRGQDVALRCDPISGHVSLFWYQQALGQGPEFLTYFQNEAQLDKSGLPSDRFFAERPEGSVSTLKIQRTQQEDSAVYLCASSRRVAGGQKSTDTQYFGPGTRLTVL.

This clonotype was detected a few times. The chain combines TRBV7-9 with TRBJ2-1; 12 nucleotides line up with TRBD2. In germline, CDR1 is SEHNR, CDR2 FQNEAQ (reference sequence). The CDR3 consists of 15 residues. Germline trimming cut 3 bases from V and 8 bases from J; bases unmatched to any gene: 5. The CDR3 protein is CASSFLAGGSYEQFF. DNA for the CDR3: TGTGCCAGCAGCTTCCTAGCGGGGGGGTCCTATGAGCAGTTCTTC.

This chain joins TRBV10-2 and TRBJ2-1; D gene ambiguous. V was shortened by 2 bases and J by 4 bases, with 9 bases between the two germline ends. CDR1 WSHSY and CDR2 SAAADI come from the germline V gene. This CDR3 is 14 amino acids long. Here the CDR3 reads CASSERHNYNEQFF. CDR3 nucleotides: TGCGCCAGCAGTGAGAGACACAATTACAATGAGCAGTTCTTC.

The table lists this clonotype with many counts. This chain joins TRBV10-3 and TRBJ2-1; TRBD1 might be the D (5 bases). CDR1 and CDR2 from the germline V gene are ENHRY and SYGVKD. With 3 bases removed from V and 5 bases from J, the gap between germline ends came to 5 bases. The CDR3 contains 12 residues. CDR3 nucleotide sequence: TGTGCCATCAGTGACAGGGACAATGAGCAGTTCTTC. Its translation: CAISDRDNEQFF.

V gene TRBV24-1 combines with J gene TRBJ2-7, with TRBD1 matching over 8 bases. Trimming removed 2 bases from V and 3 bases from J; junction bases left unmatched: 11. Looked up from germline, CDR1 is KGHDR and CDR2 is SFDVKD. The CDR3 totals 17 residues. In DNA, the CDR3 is TGTGCCACCAGTGATTCCAAGGCCGGGACAGGAGGCTACGAGCAGTACTTC. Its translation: CATSDSKAGTGGYEQYF.

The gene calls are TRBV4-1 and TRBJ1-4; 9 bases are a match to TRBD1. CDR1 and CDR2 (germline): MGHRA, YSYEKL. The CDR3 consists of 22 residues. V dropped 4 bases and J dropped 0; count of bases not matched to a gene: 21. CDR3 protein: CASSRPFNPGTGTVATNEKLFF. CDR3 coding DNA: TGCGCCAGCAGCCGACCCTTCAATCCCGGGACAGGGACAGTTGCAACTAATGAAAAACTGTTTTTT.

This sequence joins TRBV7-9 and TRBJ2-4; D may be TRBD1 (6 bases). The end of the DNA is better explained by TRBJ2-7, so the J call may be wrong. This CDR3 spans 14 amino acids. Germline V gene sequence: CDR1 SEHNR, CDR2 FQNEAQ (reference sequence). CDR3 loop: CASSSLRDTYEQYF. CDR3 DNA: TGTGCCAGCAGCTCCCTCCGGGACACGTACGAGCAGTACTTC.